This entry concerns a single T cell receptor beta chain. This entry belongs to a study of CD8+CD57+ T cells in acquired aplastic anemia. The CDR3 has 13 amino acids. V lost 4 bases, J lost 6 bases, and 13 bases lay in between. In germline, CDR1 is SGDLS, CDR2 YYNGEE. CD8+CD57+ cell expansion, shown by flow cytometry, had occurred in the patients selected for sequencing. Researchers used genomic DNA as the template to profile TCR beta VDJ and CDR3. TCRdb re-derived calls from the reads in MiXCR, one entry per CDR3 protein. The table has just over 150,000 distinct CDR3 sequences, about 50% seen once; the top ten hold under 40%.

The chain combines TRBV9 with TRBJ1-1; unclear D gene. The sample taken for sequencing was sorted CD4+, CD8+, or CD8+CD57+ T cells (not recorded which) from PBMCs. This TCR derives from a human donor with aplastic anemia. The chain's CDR3 is CASSSLSVAEAFF. DNA of the CDR3: TGTGCCAGCAGCTCCCTTTCTGTAGCTGAAGCTTTCTTT.